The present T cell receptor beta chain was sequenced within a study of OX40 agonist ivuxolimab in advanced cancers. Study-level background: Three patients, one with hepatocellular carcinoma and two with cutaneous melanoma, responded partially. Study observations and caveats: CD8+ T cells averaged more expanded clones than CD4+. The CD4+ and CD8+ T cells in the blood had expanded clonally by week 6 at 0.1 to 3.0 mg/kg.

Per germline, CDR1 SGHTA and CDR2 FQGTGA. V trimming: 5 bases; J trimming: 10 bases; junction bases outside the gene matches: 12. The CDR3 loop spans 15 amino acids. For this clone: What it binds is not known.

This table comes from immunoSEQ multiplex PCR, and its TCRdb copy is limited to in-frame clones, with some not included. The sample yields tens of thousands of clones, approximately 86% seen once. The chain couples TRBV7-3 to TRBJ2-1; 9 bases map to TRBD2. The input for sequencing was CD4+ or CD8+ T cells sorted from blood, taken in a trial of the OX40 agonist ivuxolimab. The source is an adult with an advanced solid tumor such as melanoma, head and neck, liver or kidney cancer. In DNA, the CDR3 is TGTGCCAGCAGCCTTATAGCGGGAGCGAATTGGGAGCAGTTCTTC. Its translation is CASSLIAGANWEQFF.